A single sample gave rise to the 28 T cell receptor beta chains below, sequenced in a study of human T cells and chemical hapten exposure (dated by TCRdb to the early 2020s). During library preparation, unique molecular identifiers were attached to individual cDNA molecules so that TCRs could be counted in a quantitative, reproducible way. TCRdb took the public reads, trimmed them with fastp at Q25, ran MiXCR for clone calling and kept in-frame beta chains. Rows with one shared CDR3 protein collapse into an entry with the most common genes and DNA. The sample has around 120,000 distinct CDR3 sequences on record, 8% to 9.5% of them singletons. Clones ranked in the top ten supply 1.3% to 1.5% of the sample. Total RNA was extracted from unfractionated whole blood that had been collected in Tempus Blood RNA tubes. The specimen was whole blood. These receptors originate from a human donor in good health. Some clones in this sample may be carry-over from other donors' samples. Donor details come from another sample of the same person, matched by shared clones.

This clonotype was counted only a few times. V is TRBV10-2 and J is TRBJ1-2, with D hard to call. CDR3 length: 17 residues. The V gene's germline CDR1 is WSHSY and CDR2 SAAADI. The V end was cut by 0 bases, the J end by 0 bases, with 14 bases between. The CDR3 DNA sequence: TGCGCCAGCAGTGAGTCCGTCTGGTCCTGGGCTAACTATGGCTACACCTTC. It specifies CASSESVWSWANYGYTF.

This clonotype was counted ten times or more. The rearrangement links TRBV6-2 or TRBV6-3 to TRBJ1-1; possible D gene TRBD1, 5 bases. The CDR3 is 16 residues long. The germline gives CDR1 MNHEY, CDR2 SVGEGT. V dropped 0 bases and J dropped 0 bases, with 11 bases sitting between them. The CDR3 here is CASSYSLGEMNTEAFF. In DNA form, the CDR3 reads TGTGCCAGCAGTTACTCTTTAGGGGAAATGAACACTGAAGCTTTCTTT.

This clonotype came up many times. The J gene is TRBJ1-4, the V gene TRBV10-3; maybe TRBD1 (6 bases). The CDR3 extends over 16 amino acids. The V and J ends lost 0 bases and 8 bases respectively, with 16 bases between them. Germline lookup yields CDR1 ENHRY and CDR2 SYGVKD. The CDR3 sequence: CAISESLTGFGEKLFF. Here the CDR3 DNA reads TGTGCCATCAGTGAGTCCCTTACAGGGTTCGGCGAAAAACTGTTTTTT.

This rearrangement joins TRBV4-1 to TRBJ2-7, with 12 nucleotides matching TRBD2. The CDR3 runs 15 residues. Germline assignment: CDR1 MGHRA and CDR2 YSYEKL. V shed 3 bases and J 2 bases; nucleotides not matched to a gene: 2. CDR3 sequence (DNA): TGCGCCAGCAGCCAGGCTAGCGGGAGGGCCTACGAGCAGTACTTC. Its protein is CASSQASGRAYEQYF.

This clonotype has more than one count but fewer than ten. The genes are TRBV12-3 or TRBV12-4 and TRBJ2-1; D not certain. Trimming left V 10 bases short and J 0 bases short, with 13 bases between. The CDR3 is 14 residues long. The CDR3 reads CATSDQNSYNEQFF. Written as DNA, the CDR3 is TGTGCCACTTCAGACCAGAACTCCTACAATGAGCAGTTCTTC.

The chain uses TRBV10-3 and TRBJ1-6; 7 bases match TRBD1. With 10 bases clipped from V and 7 bases from J, the junction kept 7 bases outside the gene matches. The CDR3 is 13 amino acids. CDR1 and CDR2 from the germline V gene are ENHRY and SYGVKD. CDR3 residues: CATQGEVNSPLHF. Here the CDR3 DNA reads TGTGCCACGCAGGGGGAGGTGAATTCACCCCTCCACTTT.

This clonotype has at least ten counts. This chain joins TRBV12-3 or TRBV12-4 and TRBJ2-3, with D uncertain. CDR3 size: 11 residues. V lost 5 bases and J lost 6, with 6 bases in between. CDR3 loop: CASSRSDTQYF. The CDR3 nucleotides read TGTGCCAGCAGTAGGAGTGATACGCAGTATTTT.

This clonotype came up many times. V is TRBV14 and J is TRBJ2-5; 8 nucleotides match TRBD2. Germline CDR1 and CDR2: SGHDN and FVKESK. The CDR3 length is 18 residues. V shed 0 bases and J 3 bases; nucleotides not matched to a gene: 12. CDR3 loop: CASSQDLTGGPSEETQYF. As DNA, the CDR3 is TGTGCCAGCAGCCAAGATCTGACGGGAGGGCCCTCCGAAGAGACCCAGTACTTC.

This clonotype was counted only a few times. The chain uses TRBV3-1 and TRBJ2-5, with D possibly matching TRBD1 (6 bases). Trimming took off 3 bases at V and 2 bases at J, with 16 bases between the two ends. The CDR3 is made up of 16 amino acids. Germline V gives CDR1 LGHDT, CDR2 YNNKEL (reference sequence). The DNA of the CDR3 is TGTGCCAGCAGCCACCGAAGGCCGACAGGACAAGAGACCCAGTACTTC. Protein sequence: CASSHRRPTGQETQYF.

The chain employs TRBV12-3 or TRBV12-4 and TRBJ1-1; D unresolved. CDR3 length: 13 residues. V lost 4 bases, J lost 1 base, and 7 bases lay in between. This chain's CDR3 is CASSSSTNTEAFF. CDR3 in DNA: TGTGCCAGCAGTTCCTCAACGAACACTGAAGCTTTCTTT.

This clonotype was found many times. The rearrangement uses TRBV5-1 and TRBJ2-5, with a tentative D call TRBD1 (6 bases). V dropped 3 bases and J dropped 2 bases, with 11 bases sitting between them. The CDR3 extends over 14 amino acids. The germline V gene has CDR1 SGHRS and CDR2 YFSETQ. The DNA of the CDR3 is TGCGCCAGCAGCTCCGGACAGCTACAAGAGACCCAGTACTTC. Protein: CASSSGQLQETQYF.

This clonotype came up many times. The rearrangement joins TRBV12-3 or TRBV12-4 to TRBJ1-4, with D unresolved. V lost 0 bases, J lost 8 bases, and 10 bases lay in between. The CDR3 covers 14 residues. DNA for the CDR3: TGTGCCAGCAGTTTAGCGGACCGACGGGAAAAACTGTTTTTT. This sequence encodes CASSLADRREKLFF.

This clonotype was picked up many times. The CDR3 region has the DNA TGCAGTGCTAGTGGGGACTCCTTCTACGAGCAGTACTTC. Translating it yields CSASGDSFYEQYF. The chain recombines TRBV20-1 with TRBJ2-7; a possible D gene is TRBD2 (6 bases). V was clipped by 3 bases and J by 3 bases, with 12 bases between them. This CDR3 spans 13 amino acids. Germline assignment: CDR1 DFQATT and CDR2 SNEGSKA (reference sequence).

This clonotype showed up many times. This rearrangement joins TRBV28 to TRBJ2-1; maybe TRBD2 (5 bases). Trimming cost V 5 bases and J 6 bases, with 17 bases left between them. The CDR3 extends over 15 amino acids. Germline V CDR1 and CDR2: MDHEN, SYDVKM. CDR3 nucleotide sequence: TGTGCCAGCAGTCCAAGGAGGATATGGGGCAATGAGCAGTTCTTC. The encoded protein is CASSPRRIWGNEQFF.

This chain connects TRBV27 to TRBJ1-2; 9 positions agree with TRBD1. Germline assignment: CDR1 MNHEY and CDR2 SMNVEV (reference sequence). V trimming: 3 bases; J trimming: 8 bases; junction bases outside the gene matches: 13. There are 16 residues in the CDR3. The CDR3 region has the DNA TGTGCCAGCAGTTTCCGTCCCGGGACAGGGATCGAGGGCTACACCTTC. Protein sequence: CASSFRPGTGIEGYTF.

This chain uses TRBV4-2 with TRBJ2-4, with D possibly being TRBD1 or TRBD2 (5 bases each). Trimming stripped 1 base from V and 6 bases from J, with 16 bases between. The CDR3 has 16 residues. Germline-derived CDR1 and CDR2 are LGHNA and YNFKEQ. CDR3 DNA sequence: TGTGCCAGCAGCCAAGGAGCCGGGGCTAGGCCAAACATTCAGTACTTC. It encodes CASSQGAGARPNIQYF.

A few counts support this clonotype. This chain connects TRBV12-3 or TRBV12-4 to TRBJ1-5; tentatively, D is TRBD1 (5 bases). Trimming shortened V by 6 bases and J by 3 bases, and 18 bases separated the two germline ends. CDR3 length: 16 amino acids. The CDR3: CASRDTGDEHNQPQHF. CDR3 bases: TGTGCCAGCAGGGACACAGGAGACGAACACAATCAGCCCCAGCATTTT.

A note on this clonotype: A read error may be the cause here, since a much bigger clone is one base away. The V gene is TRBV6-5, the J gene TRBJ1-1; D call uncertain. V lost 4 bases and J 6 bases, leaving 12 bases between the germline ends. The CDR3 spans 13 residues. CDR1 and CDR2 (germline): MNHEY, SVGAGI. The CDR3 sequence: CASSSMGMAEAFF. Written as DNA, the CDR3 is TGTGCCAGCAGTTCCATGGGGATGGCTGAAGCTTTCTTT.

The chain uses TRBV4-2 and TRBJ1-4, with D maybe TRBD1 (5 bases). The CDR3 is made up of 17 amino acids. The germline gives CDR1 LGHNA, CDR2 YNFKEQ. Trimming shortened V by 4 bases and J by 0 bases, and 15 bases separated the two germline ends. CDR3 sequence reads: CASSLRAGPATNEKLFF. In nucleotides, the CDR3 is TGTGCCAGCAGCCTCCGAGCGGGGCCCGCAACTAATGAAAAACTGTTTTTT.

This clonotype showed up many times. This chain connects TRBV7-2 to TRBJ2-3; 16 bases fit TRBD2. CDR3 length: 17 residues. V shed 5 bases and J 8 bases; nucleotides not matched to a gene: 10. Germline V lookup: CDR1 SGHTA, CDR2 FQGNSA. The CDR3 DNA reads TGTGCCAGCAGCCGACCCGGGACTAGCGGGAGGGCGAGTACGCAGTATTTT. Translating gives CASSRPGTSGRASTQYF.

In its sample, this clonotype was seen many times. The chain links TRBV5-1 to TRBJ2-2; D is ambiguous. V shed 4 bases and J shed 0 bases, with 10 bases lying between them. The CDR3 spans 15 residues. Germline assignment: CDR1 SGHRS and CDR2 YFSETQ. CDR3 nucleotides: TGCGCCAGCAGCGTGGCGCCGTCGAACACCGGGGAGCTGTTTTTT. Translating gives CASSVAPSNTGELFF.

This clonotype was seen at least ten times. Mismatch with germline at one junction end may stem from a read error. The chain links TRBV9 to TRBJ1-3; D is possibly TRBD1 (5 bases). Germline V gene sequence: CDR1 SGDLS, CDR2 YYNGEE. CDR3 length: 15 residues. CDR3 nucleotide sequence: TGTGCCAGCACCGTAGGGGTTAGCTCTGGAAACACCATATATTTT. This gives the protein CASTVGVSSGNTIYF.

This clonotype was seen many times. The rearrangement links TRBV29-1 to TRBJ1-1; 9 bases agree with TRBD1. Trimming removed 0 bases from V and 1 base from J; junction bases left unmatched: 3. The CDR3 consists of 15 residues. The germline V gene encodes CDR1 SQVTM and CDR2 ANQGSEA. The CDR3 here is CSVEDGTGSNTEAFF. The CDR3 DNA sequence: TGCAGCGTTGAAGATGGGACAGGGTCGAACACTGAAGCTTTCTTT.

This clonotype was found a few times. V is TRBV12-3 or TRBV12-4 and J is TRBJ1-1; D not resolved. The CDR3 sequence is 15 residues long. V shed 3 bases and J shed 3 bases, with 14 bases lying between them. The CDR3 here is CASSFPRKGDTEAFF. CDR3 sequence (DNA): TGTGCCAGCAGTTTTCCCCGGAAAGGTGACACTGAAGCTTTCTTT.

The V call is TRBV20-1, the J call TRBJ2-1, with TRBD2 matching over 12 bases. The CDR3 has 15 amino acids. The V and J ends lost 6 bases and 6 bases, in that order; junction bases with no gene match: 9. Germline CDR1 is DFQATT and CDR2 is SNEGSKA (reference sequence). The CDR3 nucleotides read TGCAGTGCGGGAGAACTAGCGGGAGGTCGCAATGAGCAGTTCTTC. Translated, it gives CSAGELAGGRNEQFF.

This clonotype was picked up a small number of times. The J gene is TRBJ2-7, the V gene TRBV18; 8 bases map to TRBD1. Germline V gene sequence: CDR1 KGHSH, CDR2 LQKENI. Trimming removed 3 bases from V and 1 base from J; junction bases left unmatched: 11. The CDR3 runs 17 residues. DNA of the CDR3: TGTGCCAGCTCACCCCGCAGTTCGGGACAGGTATCCTACGAGCAGTACTTC. Its translation is CASSPRSSGQVSYEQYF.

The V gene is TRBV2, the J gene TRBJ1-1, with D perhaps matching TRBD1 (6 bases). The CDR3 covers 14 residues. V was shortened by 0 bases and J by 4 bases, with 9 bases between the two germline ends. Germline V gene data show CDR1 as SNHLY and CDR2 as FYNNEI. The CDR3 nucleotides read TGTGCCAGCAGTGAAGCGCGGACAGCCACTGAAGCTTTCTTT. It encodes CASSEARTATEAFF.

The chain employs TRBV5-6 and TRBJ2-6; TRBD1 matches 7 bases. The V segment lost 1 base and the J segment 2 bases; nucleotides outside the gene matches: 0. Germline CDR1 and CDR2: SGHDT and YYEEEE. The CDR3 is 15 residues long. CDR3 amino acids: CASSLTGAGANVLTF. CDR3 nucleotides: TGTGCCAGCAGCTTGACAGGGGCTGGGGCCAACGTCCTGACTTTC.